The next 17 T cell receptor beta chains were all read from a single sample in a study of T cells in Graves' hyperthyroidism and ophthalmopathy. What was amplified from RNA transcripts were TCR beta CDR3 regions. The HTBI primer set served for first-round RT-PCR of the TCR CDR3. Each CDR3 protein gets one entry after TCRdb re-called the multiplex PCR reads with MiXCR. This sample has around 530,000 distinct CDR3 sequences; 15% to 20% occur once, and the top ten carry around 17%. Sequencing input: blood. These TCRs come from a woman aged 18-29 years with Graves' ophthalmopathy.

This clonotype came up many times. The rearrangement links TRBV5-1 to TRBJ1-1; 7 bases agree with TRBD1. Germline trimming cut 4 bases from V and 3 bases from J; bases unmatched to any gene: 6. The germline CDR1 and CDR2 sequences are SGHRS and YFSETQ. This CDR3 is built from 14 residues. CDR3 protein: CASSRGGADTEAFF. CDR3 DNA sequence: TGCGCCAGCAGCCGAGGGGGCGCAGACACTGAAGCTTTCTTT.

This clonotype was detected many times. The gene calls are TRBV6-1 and TRBJ1-6; weak D call: TRBD1 (5 bases). The CDR3 totals 13 residues. From germline, CDR1 is MNHNS and CDR2 SASEGT. V was pared by 10 bases and J by 7 bases, with 14 bases between. The CDR3 loop is CATQGRSNSPLHF. The DNA of the CDR3 is TGTGCCACCCAGGGACGGTCAAATTCACCCCTCCACTTT.

This clonotype was seen ten or more times. The chain is built from TRBV3-1 and TRBJ2-3; D gene ambiguous. The CDR3 is made up of 16 amino acids. V dropped 0 bases and J dropped 3 bases, with 13 bases sitting between them. In germline, CDR1 is LGHDT, CDR2 YNNKEL (reference sequence). Here the CDR3 reads CASSQDRPMGTDTQYF. CDR3 in DNA: TGTGCCAGCAGCCAAGATAGGCCGATGGGTACAGATACGCAGTATTTT.

V usage is TRBV9 and J usage is TRBJ2-3, with D maybe TRBD2 (6 bases). This CDR3 spans 14 amino acids. V lost 7 bases and J 0 bases, leaving 12 bases between the germline ends. Germline V gene lookup returns CDR1 SGDLS and CDR2 YYNGEE. The CDR3 reads CASGAGTSTDTQYF. The CDR3 DNA sequence: TGTGCCAGCGGAGCGGGTACTAGCACAGATACGCAGTATTTT. Variable domain in full (rest from reference TRBV9 and TRBJ2-3): DSGVTQTPKHLITATGQRVTLRCSPRSGDLSVYWYQQSLDQGLQFLIQYYNGEERAKGNILERFSAQQFPDLHSELNLSSLELGDSALYFCASGAGTSTDTQYFGPGTRLTVL.

The chain links TRBV18 to TRBJ1-1; the D gene is possibly TRBD1 (6 bases). Trimming took 4 bases from V and 6 from J, leaving 15 bases between them. Germline V gene lookup returns CDR1 KGHSH and CDR2 LQKENI. The CDR3 extends over 14 amino acids. The CDR3 DNA reads as TGTGCCAGCTCACTGAAAACAGGGCTGGCTGAAGCTTTCTTT. Protein sequence: CASSLKTGLAEAFF.

This clonotype was detected once. The chain has TRBV14 and TRBJ1-1; 8 bases fit TRBD1. J gave up 5 bases and V 4 bases, and 6 bases lay outside the gene matches. CDR3 length: 14 residues. Germline loops: CDR1 SGHDN, CDR2 FVKESK. CDR3 region: CASSRSRGHTEAFF. Here the CDR3 DNA reads TGTGCCAGCAGCCGATCCAGGGGGCATACTGAAGCTTTCTTT.

This clonotype was picked up many times. The chain carries TRBV20-1 and TRBJ2-7; TRBD1 aligns across 10 bases. Unmatched junction bases numbered 8, after V lost 2 bases and J lost 4 bases. The CDR3 spans 15 residues. CDR1 is DFQATT and CDR2 is SNEGSKA in the germline V gene (reference sequence). The CDR3 protein is CSARLWDRGPYEQYF. DNA for the CDR3: TGCAGTGCTAGACTTTGGGACAGGGGACCATACGAGCAGTACTTC.

This clonotype has at least ten counts. The rearrangement joins TRBV7-2 to TRBJ2-7, with 11 positions matching TRBD1. V shed 5 bases and J 4 bases; nucleotides not matched to a gene: 7. Germline CDR1 is SGHTA and CDR2 is FQGNSA. The CDR3 extends over 15 amino acids. For the CDR3, the DNA is TGTGCCAGCAGCGCTGGACAGGGGGCATTATACGAGCAGTACTTC. Translating it yields CASSAGQGALYEQYF.

This clonotype appeared many times. This chain uses TRBV11-1 with TRBJ2-3; a possible D gene is TRBD1 (5 bases). CDR3 length: 14 residues. The germline V gene has CDR1 SGHAT and CDR2 FQDESV (reference sequence). The V end lost 5 bases, the J end lost 1 base, and 10 bases lay between the germline ends. The CDR3 DNA reads TGTGCCAGCAGCGCCACAGGCGGCACAGATACGCAGTATTTT. As protein: CASSATGGTDTQYF.

There are many counts of this clonotype. The CDR3 sequence: CASSRLRKNYGYTF. The CDR3 DNA sequence: TGTGCCAGCAGCCGATTGCGGAAGAACTATGGCTACACCTTC. The V call is TRBV2, the J call TRBJ1-2; D is unclear. The CDR3 has 14 residues. V lost 6 bases and J lost 2, with 13 bases in between. Germline lookup yields CDR1 SNHLY and CDR2 FYNNEI.

This clonotype showed up just a few times. J is TRBJ2-4 and V is TRBV25-1; 8 nucleotides align to TRBD1. Germline CDR1 and CDR2: MGHDK and SYGVNS. The CDR3 totals 14 residues. V lost 4 bases and J lost 4; bases outside the gene matches: 3. Here the CDR3 DNA reads TGTGCCAGCAGTGCCGGGACAGGAAAAAACATTCAGTACTTC. Its protein is CASSAGTGKNIQYF.

This clonotype was observed at least ten times. V is TRBV27 and J is TRBJ1-1; D not certain. The CDR3 runs 14 residues. Germline V gene sequence: CDR1 MNHEY, CDR2 SMNVEV (reference sequence). Trimming took 2 bases from V and 1 from J, leaving 8 bases between them. DNA of the CDR3: TGTGCCAGCAGTTTAGTCGGGTCGAACACTGAAGCTTTCTTT. Protein product: CASSLVGSNTEAFF.

The table lists this clonotype with many counts. The V gene is TRBV28, the J gene TRBJ1-5; D is unclear. CDR3 length: 15 residues. Germline CDR1 reads MDHEN; CDR2 reads SYDVKM. The V and J ends lost 3 bases and 0 bases respectively, with 9 bases between them. CDR3 nucleotide sequence: TGTGCCAGCAGTTTGGCGGGGAATAGCAATCAGCCCCAGCATTTT. Amino acid sequence: CASSLAGNSNQPQHF.

The V call is TRBV6-5, the J call TRBJ2-7; D unresolved. Germline assignment: CDR1 MNHEY and CDR2 SVGAGI. V was trimmed by 4 bases and J by 0 bases, leaving 13 bases between them. The CDR3 consists of 15 residues. This CDR3 reads CASSSSVSNSYEQYF. The CDR3, as DNA: TGTGCCAGCAGTTCGTCGGTCAGTAACTCCTACGAGCAGTACTTC.

This clonotype was counted a few times. V gene TRBV30 combines with J gene TRBJ2-7; 9 bases agree with TRBD2. CDR3 length equals 12 residues. Germline CDR1 GTSNPN, CDR2 SVGIG (reference sequence). V lost 4 bases, J lost 5 bases, and 3 bases stayed unmatched. CDR3 sequence: CAWTSGRHEQYF. The CDR3 nucleotides are TGTGCCTGGACCAGCGGGAGGCACGAGCAGTACTTC.

The chain carries TRBV27 and TRBJ2-1; 8 positions agree with TRBD1. Germline V gene data show CDR1 as MNHEY and CDR2 as SMNVEV (reference sequence). The CDR3 covers 13 residues. Trimming at V came to 6 bases and at J to 6 bases, leaving 4 bases not matched to a gene. The CDR3 DNA follows: TGTGCCAGCAGAAGGACAGGGTTCAATGAGCAGTTCTTC. Protein sequence: CASRRTGFNEQFF.

V gene TRBV20-1 combines with J gene TRBJ2-7; 7 bases align to TRBD2. The CDR3 is 15 residues long. The junction had 8 bases not matched to a gene; V was cut back by 2 bases and J by 1 base. The germline CDR1 and CDR2 sequences are DFQATT and SNEGSKA (reference sequence). CDR3 protein: CSARKGAGISYEQYF. The DNA of the CDR3 is TGCAGTGCTAGAAAAGGAGCGGGGATTTCCTACGAGCAGTACTTC.